The rows below give T cell receptor beta chains drawn from one sample of a study of neurological immune-mediated disorders. From the 5' RACE reads, TCRdb called clonotypes with MiXCR, one entry per CDR3 protein. The sample holds tens of thousands of distinct CDR3 sequences; around 14% are singletons and the top ten take more than 6%. The sample consisted of PBMCs. Every receptor here comes from a woman aged 50 to 60 in good health. Both conserved end residues are part of each CDR3. The D gene is left open where the match is weak. The size field is filled for only some rows; it gives once, few, many or a size class.

- | TRBJ2-7 | many | TRBV20-1 | TGCAGTGCTATGAGCCGGGACAACTCCTACGAGCAGTACTTC | CSAMSRDNSYEQYF
- | TRBJ2-3 | many | TRBV5-1 | TGCGCCAGCAGCCTGGTACCAGATACGCAGTATTTT | CASSLVPDTQYF
- | TRBJ2-5 | many | TRBV5-6 | TGTGCCAGCAGCTTTAGAGGCGAAGAGACCCAGTACTTC | CASSFRGEETQYF
- | TRBJ2-7 | many | TRBV28 | TGTGCCAGCAGTTTCGAACAGGGCTCCTACGAGCAGTACTTC | CASSFEQGSYEQYF
TRBD1 | TRBJ2-1 | many | TRBV5-4 | TGTGCCAGCAGCGCGACAGGGGGAAACAATGAGCAGTTCTTC | CASSATGGNNEQFF
TRBD2 | TRBJ2-5 | many | TRBV6-6 | TGTGCCAGCAGTTACTCACTAGCGGGACAAGAGACCCAGTACTTC | CASSYSLAGQETQYF
TRBD1 | TRBJ1-5 | - | TRBV20-1 | TGCAGTACGGCGACAGGGGGGTTTCGCAATCAGCCCCAGCATTTT | CSTATGGFRNQPQHF
TRBD2 | TRBJ2-1 | - | TRBV6-6 | TGTGCCAGCAGCCCTAGCGGGGAGGGGTTCTTC | CASSPSGEGFF
- | TRBJ2-1 | many | TRBV7-7 | TGTGCCAGCAGCCCCCTTCAGTCCCACAATGAGCAGTTCTTC | CASSPLQSHNEQFF
TRBD1 | TRBJ2-7 | many | TRBV9 | TGTGCCAGCAATCGACAGGGGGCTGGAGAGCAGTACTTC | CASNRQGAGEQYF
- | TRBJ2-6 | - | TRBV27 | TGTGCCAGCAGTTTATCGCCAGGGGTGGGCTCTGGGGCCAACGTCCTGACTTTC | CASSLSPGVGSGANVLTF
- | TRBJ2-2 | many | TRBV5-1 | TGCGCCAGCAGCACGAGCACAGTGAACACCGGGGAGCTGTTTTTT | CASSTSTVNTGELFF
TRBD1 | TRBJ2-5 | many | TRBV5-6 | TGTGCCAGCAGCCACCTCGGACAGGGGGGGAACCAAGAGACCCAGTACTTC | CASSHLGQGGNQETQYF
TRBD1 | TRBJ2-5 | many | TRBV5-5 | TGTGTCAGCAGCCTACATCCGCTAGGGACAGGAGCAGAGACCCAGTACTTC | CVSSLHPLGTGAETQYF
- | TRBJ2-7 | many | TRBV12-3/TRBV12-4 | TGTGCCAGCAGGAGATCTAGTAATCCCTACGAGCAGTACTTC | CASRRSSNPYEQYF
- | TRBJ1-6 | many | TRBV5-1 | TGCGCCAGCAGCTTGGTAGCCGGGACATTAGATTCACCCCTCCACTTT | CASSLVAGTLDSPLHF
TRBD2 | TRBJ2-1 | many | TRBV5-1 | TGCGCCAGCCGAGACTCAGGCGGGGGATACAATGAGCAGTTCTTC | CASRDSGGGYNEQFF